The 27 T cell receptor beta chains in this list originate from one sample, sequenced in a study of cytotoxic CD8 clonotypes in ibrutinib-treated CLL. Sequenced by immunoSEQ multiplex PCR; TCRdb stores in-frame clones only, minus some. The data hold some 63,000 clones, with 90% observed a single time. The sequencing used PBMCs, collected after 12 months of ibrutinib treatment. These receptors were obtained from a human donor with chronic lymphocytic leukemia.

The chain recombines TRBV6-5 with TRBJ2-3, with D hard to call. Between the trimmed V and J ends, which lost 7 bases and 6 bases, there was a span of 20 bases. CDR3 size: 15 residues. The germline gives CDR1 MNHEY, CDR2 SVGAGI. In DNA, the CDR3 is TGTGCCAGCACCACAAGTAGCCTCCTTCTTGATACGCAGTATTTT. It translates to CASTTSSLLLDTQYF.

The chain has TRBV9 and TRBJ2-3; D tentatively reads TRBD1 or TRBD2 (5 bases each). CDR1 SGDLS and CDR2 YYNGEE come from the germline V gene. V gave up 0 bases and J gave up 2 bases, with 16 bases separating them. This CDR3 region has 17 residues. This CDR3 is CASSVGPGPPSTDTQYF. The DNA for the CDR3 is TGTGCCAGCAGCGTAGGCCCGGGGCCTCCCTCCACAGATACGCAGTATTTT.

The chain joins TRBV7-9 to TRBJ2-3; D is perhaps TRBD1 or TRBD2 (5 bases each). The CDR3 loop spans 13 amino acids. Trimming took off 5 bases at V and 2 bases at J, with 8 bases between the two ends. Germline V lookup: CDR1 SEHNR, CDR2 FQNEAQ (reference sequence). The CDR3 bases are TGTGCCAGCAGCCTTGGGACCACAGATACGCAGTATTTT. It specifies CASSLGTTDTQYF.

V gene TRBV5-6 combines with J gene TRBJ1-1; D gene uncertain. Germline CDR1 SGHDT, CDR2 YYEEEE. The CDR3 spans 13 residues. Trimming stripped 2 bases from V and 11 bases from J, with 16 bases between. This CDR3 reads CASSFGLWRDAFF. The CDR3 DNA follows: TGTGCCAGCAGCTTTGGACTGTGGAGAGACGCTTTCTTT. The full variable domain, completed using reference TRBV5-6 and TRBJ1-1, is DAGVTQSPTHLIKTRGQQVTLRCSPKSGHDTVSWYQQALGQGPQFIFQYYEEEERQRGNFPDRFSGHQFPNYSSELNVNALLLGDSALYLCASSFGLWRDAFFGQGTRLTVV.

To note about this clone: A junction end diverges from the germline sequence, so it may reflect a read error. V and J are TRBV11-2 and TRBJ2-7; D is possibly TRBD1 (6 bases). Germline V lookup: CDR1 SGHAT, CDR2 FQNNGV. The CDR3 length is 12 residues. The CDR3 DNA sequence: TGTGCCAGCAGCGAGACAGGTGGGCCACAGCACTTC. It is translated as CASSETGGPQHF.

V gene TRBV7-7 combines with J gene TRBJ2-2; 10 positions agree with TRBD1. This CDR3 has 15 residues. Germline V gene data show CDR1 as SSHAT and CDR2 as FNYEAQ (reference sequence). With 5 bases clipped from V and 7 bases from J, the junction kept 7 bases outside the gene matches. CDR3 nucleotide sequence: TGTGCCAGCAGCCCAGGGACAGGGGCCGGCGGGGAGCTGTTTTTT. This codes for CASSPGTGAGGELFF.

This clone showed up just a few times. The chain joins TRBV12-5 to TRBJ2-1, with D unresolved. Trimming shortened V by 0 bases and J by 3 bases, and 12 bases separated the two germline ends. This CDR3 has 16 residues. Germline V lookup: CDR1 LGHNT, CDR2 FRNRAP. The CDR3 spells CASGLVLAVNYNEQFF. DNA for the CDR3: TGTGCTAGTGGTTTGGTACTGGCAGTGAACTACAATGAGCAGTTCTTC.

This chain connects TRBV10-3 to TRBJ1-2; 7 positions match TRBD1. Germline CDR1 ENHRY, CDR2 SYGVKD. Trimming removed 0 bases from V and 5 bases from J; junction bases left unmatched: 12. This CDR3 comprises 17 residues. This CDR3 is CAISESAQTGTRYGYTF. The CDR3 bases are TGTGCCATCAGTGAGTCGGCTCAGACAGGGACGAGATATGGCTACACCTTC.

V and J are TRBV11-2 and TRBJ2-2, with D possibly being TRBD2 (6 bases). This CDR3 is built from 14 residues. Germline V gene data show CDR1 as SGHAT and CDR2 as FQNNGV. V was clipped by 7 bases and J by 8 bases, with 17 bases between them. In nucleotides, the CDR3 is TGTGCCAGCAACCCGGGGACTGGGGTGGGGGAGCTGTTTTTT. It codes for CASNPGTGVGELFF.

The chain carries TRBV7-2 and TRBJ1-5, with TRBD1 matching 7 bases. Germline CDR1 SGHTA, CDR2 FQGNSA. The CDR3 contains 14 residues. Trimming at V came to 4 bases and at J to 5 bases, leaving 5 bases not matched to a gene. The CDR3 DNA follows: TGTGCCAGCAGCTCGAGACAGGGCGATCAGCCCCAGCATTTT. Translating gives CASSSRQGDQPQHF.

V usage is TRBV30 and J usage is TRBJ2-3; 7 bases are shared with TRBD2. CDR3 length: 14 residues. The junction had 7 bases not matched to a gene; V was cut back by 1 base and J by 6 bases. Germline V gives CDR1 GTSNPN, CDR2 SVGIG (reference sequence). In DNA form, the CDR3 reads TGTGCCTGGAGTGCTTTGTGGGGGGGGGATACGCAGTATTTT. Residues: CAWSALWGGDTQYF.

V usage is TRBV7-8 and J usage is TRBJ2-3; D remains ambiguous. The V and J ends lost 5 bases and 4 bases respectively, with 13 bases between them. The CDR3 totals 14 residues. Germline V gene sequence: CDR1 SGHVS, CDR2 FQNEAQ. The CDR3 reads CASSRDPRADTQYF. The CDR3, as DNA: TGTGCCAGCAGCCGAGACCCGAGAGCAGATACGCAGTATTTT.

The V call is TRBV27, the J call TRBJ2-5; 7 bases map to TRBD2. Trimming removed 5 bases from V and 3 bases from J; junction bases left unmatched: 12. Germline CDR1 MNHEY, CDR2 SMNVEV (reference sequence). The CDR3 is made up of 16 amino acids. CDR3 residues: CASSPSPAGVEETQYF. The DNA for the CDR3 is TGTGCCAGCAGTCCCTCCCCCGCGGGGGTTGAAGAGACCCAGTACTTC.

The chain combines TRBV5-4 with TRBJ1-5, with D unclear. This CDR3 region has 14 residues. In germline, CDR1 is SGHNT, CDR2 YYREEE (reference sequence). The V gene lost 4 bases and the J gene lost 3 bases, with 11 bases spanning the gap. The CDR3 region has the DNA TGTGCCAGCAGCCCGGGGTTGTCCAATCAGCCCCAGCATTTT. Translated: CASSPGLSNQPQHF.

The V and J genes are TRBV4-1 and TRBJ2-7; no reliable D call. In germline, CDR1 is MGHRA, CDR2 YSYEKL. CDR3 length equals 14 residues. Trimming cost V 0 bases and J 3 bases, with 9 bases left between them. The CDR3 region is CASSQDRQFYEQYF. Here the CDR3 DNA reads TGCGCCAGCAGCCAAGATAGGCAATTCTACGAGCAGTACTTC.

The CDR3 DNA follows: TGCGCCAGCAGCTTGGTAGCGGGAGAATTCTCCTCCTACAATGAGCAGTTCTTC. This sequence encodes CASSLVAGEFSSYNEQFF. The chain recombines TRBV5-1 with TRBJ2-1, with 9 bases matching TRBD2. The trim removed 0 bases at V and 0 bases at J, leaving 7 bases unmatched. The length of the CDR3 is 18 residues. Germline V lookup: CDR1 SGHRS, CDR2 YFSETQ.

The rearrangement joins TRBV15 to TRBJ1-1; D is undetermined. V was clipped by 0 bases and J by 2 bases, with 10 bases between them. The CDR3 runs to 15 residues. Germline loops: CDR1 LNHNV, CDR2 YYDKDF (reference sequence). The CDR3 loop is CATSRDIQTNTEAFF. The CDR3 nucleotides read TGTGCCACCAGCAGAGATATCCAAACAAACACTGAAGCTTTCTTT.

This clone was found once. CDR3 region: CASSLEGTRSGEQYF. In nucleotides, the CDR3 is TGTGCCAGCAGCTTGGAGGGGACAAGGTCGGGGGAGCAGTACTTC. The rearrangement joins TRBV11-3 to TRBJ2-7; tentatively, D is TRBD1 or TRBD2 (6 bases each). Trimming took off 3 bases at V and 7 bases at J, with 19 bases between the two ends. This CDR3 comprises 15 residues. Germline V gene lookup returns CDR1 SGHNT and CDR2 YENEEA.

This chain links TRBV18 with TRBJ1-4; D gene uncertain. The germline V and J ends were trimmed by 0 bases and 3 bases, with 14 bases remaining between them. The CDR3 contains 17 residues. From germline, CDR1 is KGHSH and CDR2 LQKENI. CDR3 sequence: CASSPPFSTESNEKLFF. The CDR3 coding sequence is TGTGCCAGCTCACCACCGTTTAGTACAGAATCTAATGAAAAACTGTTTTTT.

Here the CDR3 DNA reads TGTGCCAGCTCACCCGGACAGGGGGCCGCTGAAGCTTTCTTT. Translating it yields CASSPGQGAAEAFF. This sequence joins TRBV18 and TRBJ1-1, with 11 bases fitting TRBD1. Losses at the gene ends were 3 bases for V and 6 bases for J; bases not matched to a gene: 3. Germline CDR1 is KGHSH and CDR2 is LQKENI. The CDR3 runs 14 residues.

The chain uses TRBV14 and TRBJ2-7, with D possibly matching TRBD1 (5 bases). V was trimmed by 0 bases and J by 6 bases, leaving 18 bases between them. The CDR3 runs to 16 residues. Germline V gene data show CDR1 as SGHDN and CDR2 as FVKESK. The CDR3 nucleotides read TGTGCCAGCAGCCAAGACCCTTGGGGCAGGGCCGGCGAGCAGTACTTC. Its protein is CASSQDPWGRAGEQYF.

The chain carries TRBV19 and TRBJ1-1; D remains unclear. The CDR3 contains 15 residues. In germline, CDR1 is LNHDA, CDR2 SQIVND (reference sequence). The ends were cut back, 7 bases at V and 3 bases at J, with 18 bases in the middle. CDR3 sequence reads: CASKSYSLRDTEAFF. CDR3 DNA sequence: TGTGCCAGTAAATCGTACAGCCTTCGGGACACTGAAGCTTTCTTT.

The rearrangement joins TRBV28 to TRBJ2-7; the match to TRBD1 covers 9 bases. V trimming: 9 bases; J trimming: 6 bases; junction bases outside the gene matches: 15. The CDR3 sequence is 15 residues long. The germline V gene encodes CDR1 MDHEN and CDR2 SYDVKM. CDR3 loop: CASYGPGTGFAEQYF. CDR3 sequence (DNA): TGTGCCAGTTACGGTCCCGGGACAGGGTTCGCCGAGCAGTACTTC.

In the case of this clone: Other DNA sequences in the same sample also yield this CDR3. This chain joins TRBV5-1 and TRBJ1-1; a possible D gene is TRBD1 (5 bases). The CDR3 extends over 13 amino acids. V gave up 1 base and J gave up 1 base, with 5 bases separating them. Germline V gives CDR1 SGHRS, CDR2 YFSETQ. The CDR3 loop reads CASSLTGNTEAFF. For the CDR3, the DNA is TGCGCCAGCAGCTTGACAGGGAACACTGAAGCTTTCTTT.

The chain employs TRBV7-3 and TRBJ2-7; 7 bases are shared with TRBD2. With 0 bases clipped from V and 4 bases from J, the junction kept 3 bases outside the gene matches. This CDR3 has 14 amino acids. The germline V gene has CDR1 SGHTA and CDR2 FQGTGA. This chain's CDR3 is CASSLTASGYEQYF. The CDR3 nucleotides are TGTGCCAGCAGCTTAACAGCTAGCGGATACGAGCAGTACTTC.

The rearrangement links TRBV7-8 to TRBJ2-5; D is possibly TRBD1 (6 bases). CDR3 length equals 14 residues. In germline, CDR1 is SGHVS, CDR2 FQNEAQ. The V and J ends lost 6 bases and 4 bases respectively, with 15 bases between them. This CDR3 is CASSYRAVIETQYF. The DNA of the CDR3 is TGTGCCAGCAGTTACAGGGCGGTTATAGAGACCCAGTACTTC.

The rearrangement uses TRBV11-3 and TRBJ2-7; a weak D match, TRBD2 (6 bases). V lost 4 bases and J 5 bases, leaving 9 bases between the germline ends. The CDR3 has 12 residues. The germline CDR1 and CDR2 sequences are SGHNT and YENEEA. The CDR3 nucleotides read TGTGCCAGCAGCTATAGCGGTGACGAGCAGTACTTC. It translates to CASSYSGDEQYF. Complete variable domain (other parts from reference TRBV11-3 and TRBJ2-7): EAGVVQSPRYKIIEKKQPVAFWCNPISGHNTLYWYLQNLGQGPELLIRYENEEAVDDSQLPKDRFSAERLKGVDSTLKIQPAELGDSAVYLCASSYSGDEQYFGPGTRLTVT.